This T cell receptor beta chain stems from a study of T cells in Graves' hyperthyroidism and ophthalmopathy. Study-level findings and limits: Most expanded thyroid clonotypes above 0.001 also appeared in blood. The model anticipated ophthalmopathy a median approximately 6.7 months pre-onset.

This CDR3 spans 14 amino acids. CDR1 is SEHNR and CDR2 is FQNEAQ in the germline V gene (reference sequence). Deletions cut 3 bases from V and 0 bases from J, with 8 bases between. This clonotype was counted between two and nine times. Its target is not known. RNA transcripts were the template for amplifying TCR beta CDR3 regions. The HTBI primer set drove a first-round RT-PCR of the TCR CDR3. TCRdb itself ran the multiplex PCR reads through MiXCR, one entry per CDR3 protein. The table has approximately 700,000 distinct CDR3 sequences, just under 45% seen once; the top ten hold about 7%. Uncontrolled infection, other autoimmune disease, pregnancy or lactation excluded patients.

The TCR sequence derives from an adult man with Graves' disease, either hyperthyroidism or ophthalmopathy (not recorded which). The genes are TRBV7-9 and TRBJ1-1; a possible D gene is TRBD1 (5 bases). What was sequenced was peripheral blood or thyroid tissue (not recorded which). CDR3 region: CASSFDRMNTEAFF. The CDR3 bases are TGTGCCAGCAGCTTCGACAGAATGAACACTGAAGCTTTCTTT.